Sequencing of this T cell receptor (beta chain) was carried out in a study of shared clonotypes between healthy human individuals. There are 14 residues in the CDR3. V gave up 8 bases and J gave up 14 bases, with 22 bases separating them. Germline assignment: CDR1 WSHSY and CDR2 SAAADI. Each of the donors was a healthy adult who was HIV-negative and had not had a recent acute infection or vaccination. There were only Caucasian adults among the donors, and all lived in Nashville, Tennessee. Profiling relied on immunoSEQ multiplex PCR, and the TCRdb table lists in-frame clones only, not all of them. The profile shows 2 million to 2.5 million clones, approximately 96% of them singletons.

The clonotype was recovered from a man aged 18 to 30 in good health. Sample: naive CD4+ T cells sorted from blood. Subset in this sample: CD45RA+ positively selected. This sequence joins TRBV10-2 and TRBJ1-6; a possible D gene is TRBD1 (5 bases). The DNA of the CDR3 is TGCGCCAGCCATACCGGGACTCCTCCGACAACCCTCCACTTT. It specifies CASHTGTPPTTLHF.